These 13 T cell receptor beta chains originate from one sample sequenced in a study of blood T cell repertoires in COVID-19. Assay used: immunoSEQ multiplex PCR; TCRdb lists only in-frame clones, some missing. The table includes roughly 400,000 clones, 70% to 90% detected once. The material sequenced was PBMCs or T cells enriched from blood (not recorded which). The receptors here all came from a woman aged 18-29 years who had been exposed to COVID-19.

This chain uses TRBV11-2 with TRBJ1-1; the D is unclear. The CDR3 has 14 amino acids. Trimming stripped 1 base from V and 0 bases from J, with 6 bases between. Germline-derived CDR1 and CDR2 are SGHAT and FQNNGV. DNA of the CDR3: TGTGCCAGCAGCTTAGGGCAGTTGAACACTGAAGCTTTCTTT. This gives the protein CASSLGQLNTEAFF.

The chain combines TRBV18 with TRBJ2-7; a weak D match, TRBD1 (5 bases). The V gene's germline CDR1 is KGHSH and CDR2 LQKENI. The ends were cut back, 3 bases at V and 6 bases at J, with 18 bases in the middle. CDR3 size: 15 residues. The CDR3 here is CASSPSVTQVSEQYF. CDR3 bases: TGTGCCAGCTCACCCTCCGTGACACAGGTTAGCGAGCAGTACTTC.

V usage is TRBV7-6 and J usage is TRBJ2-5; 12 positions agree with TRBD2. V trimming: 1 base; J trimming: 1 base; junction bases outside the gene matches: 4. This CDR3 region has 17 residues. The V gene's germline CDR1 is SGHVS and CDR2 FNYEAQ. The CDR3 nucleotides read TGTGCCAGCAGCTTAGGCCCACTAGCGGGGGGCCAAGAGACCCAGTACTTC. Translating gives CASSLGPLAGGQETQYF.

The chain couples TRBV30 to TRBJ1-6; D is perhaps TRBD1 (6 bases). There are 17 residues in the CDR3. Trimming removed 0 bases at V and 2 bases at J, with 14 bases between. Germline V lookup: CDR1 GTSNPN, CDR2 SVGIG (reference sequence). CDR3 in DNA: TGTGCCTGGAGTGTTAAGTCAGGGGTCCCCTATAATTCACCCCTCCACTTT. Amino acids: CAWSVKSGVPYNSPLHF. The variable domain in full, completed from reference TRBV30 and TRBJ1-6, reads SQTIHQWPATLVQPVGSPLSLECTVEGTSNPNLYWYRQAAGRGLQLLFYSVGIGQISSEVPQNLSASRPQDRQFILSSKKLLLSDSGFYLCAWSVKSGVPYNSPLHFGNGTRLTVT.

This clone was counted between two and nine times. The chain employs TRBV29-1 and TRBJ1-2; 9 positions match TRBD1. Germline V gene lookup returns CDR1 SQVTM and CDR2 ANQGSEA. V dropped 1 base and J dropped 2; count of bases not matched to a gene: 8. The CDR3 spans 16 residues. The CDR3 region has the DNA TGCAGCGTTGAAGGGACAGGGGACGGGGGGAACTATGGCTACACCTTC. As protein: CSVEGTGDGGNYGYTF.

This clone was counted a single time. This chain uses TRBV7-2 with TRBJ2-1; D remains unclear. CDR3 size: 15 residues. V lost 0 bases and J lost 3, with 9 bases in between. Germline assignment: CDR1 SGHTA and CDR2 FQGNSA. The CDR3 protein is CASSLAEAYYNEQFF. The CDR3 DNA reads TGTGCCAGCAGCTTAGCAGAGGCTTACTACAATGAGCAGTTCTTC.

The rearrangement uses TRBV28 and TRBJ1-5; D call uncertain. The CDR3 is made up of 13 amino acids. Deletions cut 3 bases from V and 6 bases from J, with 9 bases between. CDR1 and CDR2 (germline): MDHEN, SYDVKM. DNA of the CDR3: TGTGCCAGCAGTTTTCCTACGATTCAGCCCCAGCATTTT. This encodes CASSFPTIQPQHF.

A few counts support this clone. The rearrangement joins TRBV5-5 to TRBJ1-2; maybe TRBD1 (6 bases). CDR3 size: 15 residues. Trimming left V 0 bases short and J 0 bases short, with 9 bases between. Germline assignment: CDR1 SGHKS and CDR2 YYEKEE (reference sequence). The CDR3 is CASSLDRAANYGYTF. DNA for the CDR3: TGTGCCAGCAGCTTGGACAGGGCAGCTAACTATGGCTACACCTTC.

Comment on this clone: The germline gene is not matched at one end of the junction; a read error may be the cause. This rearrangement joins TRBV18 to TRBJ1-1; no reliable D call. In germline, CDR1 is KGHSH, CDR2 LQKENI. The CDR3 is 13 amino acids. The CDR3 bases are TGTGTCAGCTCACCCCCGGGAGACACTGAAGCTTTCTTT. It yields the protein CVSSPPGDTEAFF.

This rearrangement joins TRBV7-9 to TRBJ1-6; 7 bases fit TRBD1. V trimming: 5 bases; J trimming: 6 bases; junction bases outside the gene matches: 7. Germline CDR1 and CDR2: SEHNR and FQNEAQ (reference sequence). The CDR3 consists of 15 residues. The CDR3 DNA follows: TGTGCCAGCAGCCCTGACGGGACAGCTAATTCACCCCTCCACTTT. It codes for CASSPDGTANSPLHF.

V usage is TRBV6-7 and J usage is TRBJ1-6, with a tentative D call TRBD1 (6 bases). TRBV6-7 is an ORF, with its function uncertain. V lost 6 bases to trimming and J lost 0 bases, with 15 bases between them. The CDR3 is 17 residues long. CDR3 amino acids: CASSHGQTSSYNSPLHF. CDR3 sequence (DNA): TGTGCCAGCAGCCATGGACAGACGAGCTCCTATAATTCACCCCTCCACTTT.

The rearrangement joins TRBV5-6 to TRBJ2-7; 7 bases line up with TRBD1. Trimming took 0 bases from V and 5 from J; bases not matched to a gene: 11. CDR1 is SGHDT, CDR2 YYEEEE, per germline. This CDR3 has 16 residues. Written as DNA, the CDR3 is TGTGCCAGCAGCTTGGCCCTGACAGGGCCTATGGACGAGCAGTACTTC. This codes for CASSLALTGPMDEQYF.

The V and J genes are TRBV19 and TRBJ2-4, with 8 bases aligning to TRBD2. The CDR3 covers 16 residues. Germline assignment: CDR1 LNHDA and CDR2 SQIVND (reference sequence). V was clipped by 7 bases and J by 0 bases; unmatched bases: 8. Written as DNA, the CDR3 is TGTGCCAGTACTCCGGGAGGGTTACTAGCCAAAAACATTCAGTACTTC. This translates into CASTPGGLLAKNIQYF.